The present TCR beta chain was sequenced within a study of blood T cells in healthy people across ages. This clonotype was counted ten times or more. The antigen is unknown. The draw of peripheral blood yielded roughly 9.1 milliliters from each donor. Broader study findings: Per million T cells, TCR beta diversity dropped about linearly as age rose.

For the second PCR, which ran for about 7 to 12 cycles, a sample-barcoded 5' primer and a J-beta primer mix were used. One entry per CDR3 protein results from TCRdb running MiXCR on the 5' RACE reads. The sample consists of 1.5 million to 2 million distinct CDR3 sequences, around 35% of them appearing once. The CDR3 is 13 residues long. The V and J ends lost 3 bases and 3 bases respectively, with 8 bases between them. Germline loops: CDR1 LGHDT, CDR2 YNNKEL (reference sequence). Sequenced sample: blood. This receptor was identified in a woman under 40 in good health. This sequence joins TRBV3-1 and TRBJ1-2; D is unresolved. The CDR3 is CASSQGMDYGYTF. The DNA of the CDR3 is TGTGCCAGCAGCCAGGGGATGGACTATGGCTACACCTTC.